Listed below are T cell receptor beta chains from one sample, sequenced in a study of OX40 agonist ivuxolimab in advanced cancers. Repertoires were generated with immunoSEQ multiplex PCR, while TCRdb's copy carries only in-frame clones and drops some. The profile shows more than 75,000 clones, approximately 91% of them singletons. This specimen was CD4+ or CD8+ T cells sorted from blood, taken in a trial of the OX40 agonist ivuxolimab. These TCRs come from an adult with an advanced solid tumor such as melanoma, head and neck, liver or kidney cancer. Each CDR3 is given with its conserved first and last residue. D genes are given only for firm matches. The listing skips clone size in some rows; elsewhere it reads once, few, many or a size class.

>.|TRBD2|TRBV18|TRBJ2-5
TGTGCCAGCTCAACGGGACTAGTCAAAGAGACCCAGTACTTC
CASSTGLVKETQYF
>.|.|TRBV5-1|TRBJ1-1
TGCGCCAGCAGCTTGGCTACCGCGGGGGGTAGCACTGAAGCTTTCTTT
CASSLATAGGSTEAFF
>.|TRBD2|TRBV6-6|TRBJ2-1
TGTGCCAGCAGTTCCGCCGGGACTACATACAATGAGCAGTTCTTC
CASSSAGTTYNEQFF
>once|.|TRBV18|TRBJ2-5
TGTGCCAGCTCACCATCCCCGGAGACCCAGTACTTC
CASSPSPETQYF
>.|.|TRBV10-3|TRBJ2-7
TGTGCCATGGCGGGGAGCCTACTGGATCGATACGAGCAGTACTTC
CAMAGSLLDRYEQYF
>.|.|TRBV5-1|TRBJ2-5
TGCGCCAGCAGCTTGATAGACGGGGGTTTTCAAGAGACCCAGTACTTC
CASSLIDGGFQETQYF
>once|TRBD1|TRBV28|TRBJ1-2
TGTGCCAGCAGTTCGGGACAGGGGTACTATGGCTACACCTTC
CASSSGQGYYGYTF
>.|.|TRBV13|TRBJ1-5
TGTGCCAGCAGCTCCCGGGACATCAATCAGCCCCAGCATTTT
CASSSRDINQPQHF
>.|.|TRBV5-4|TRBJ2-7
TGTGCCAGCAGCTTGTATTTAGGTGGGCAGGGCCTCTACGAGCAGTACTTC
CASSLYLGGQGLYEQYF
>few|.|TRBV7-2|TRBJ2-1
TGTGCCAGCACCGAGTCCCCCGGGGACAATGAGCAGTTCTTC
CASTESPGDNEQFF
>.|.|TRBV27|TRBJ2-2
TGTGCCAGCAGTTTATCCAGGGACGGGGAGCTGTTTTTT
CASSLSRDGELFF
>.|.|TRBV2|TRBJ1-5
TGTGCCAGTAAATCAGGGGAAGGTGACAATCAGCCCCAGCATTTT
CASKSGEGDNQPQHF
>.|.|TRBV6-1|TRBJ2-7
TGTGCCAGCAGTTTGAGCCCCAACTACGAGCAGTACTTC
CASSLSPNYEQYF